One TCR beta chain is described in this entry. Its matching antigen is unknown. The CDR3 runs 14 residues. Trimming stripped 6 bases from V and 0 bases from J, with 9 bases between. CDR1 is SNHLY, CDR2 FYNNEI, per germline. Execution of the assay was at deep level. The method was immunoSEQ multiplex PCR; TCRdb's version includes in-frame clones alone and lacks a portion of them. Of 600,000 to 700,000 clones listed, less than 80% were seen once; the top ten hold around 2%. This specimen belongs to a study of shared clonotypes between healthy human individuals. As for the study in general: Plates per donor: three CD4 naive, three CD4 memory, two CD8 naive, one CD8 memory.

Study-wide points: Generally, estimated richness proved larger in naive subsets than it did in memory subsets.

The TCR sequence derives from a woman aged 25 to 39 in good health. Sequences were obtained from memory CD4+ T cells sorted from blood. Subset noted: CD45RA-negative fraction. The rearrangement links TRBV2 to TRBJ1-5; the D gene is possibly TRBD1 (5 bases). The CDR3 nucleotides read TGTGCCAGCAGGGGACCCAGTAGCAATCAGCCCCAGCATTTT. Translating it yields CASRGPSSNQPQHF.